The clone carrying this T cell receptor beta chain was seen ten or more times. Its antigen is still unknown. These data come from a study of neurological immune-mediated disorders. Each CDR3 protein is one row after TCRdb ran MiXCR on the 5' RACE reads. This table holds approximately 51,000 distinct CDR3 sequences, around 3.1% found once. The length of the CDR3 is 14 residues. Germline values: CDR1 SGHRS, CDR2 YFSETQ. Trimming cost V 4 bases and J 1 base, with 10 bases left between them. Broader study findings: The greatest TCR clonal expansion appeared in HTLV-1-associated myelopathy and the smallest, falling below healthy controls, in multiple sclerosis.

This rearrangement joins TRBV5-1 to TRBJ2-3, with TRBD2 as a possible D gene (6 bases). The specimen was PBMCs. This TCR was sampled from a middle-aged man with multiple sclerosis. CDR3 DNA sequence: TGCGCCAGCAGCCCCGGGAGAGGCACAGATACGCAGTATTTT. It yields the protein CASSPGRGTDTQYF.